This passage covers 2 T cell receptor beta chains from one sample sequenced in a study of technical replicates of blood from a handful of donors. The method was immunoSEQ multiplex PCR; TCRdb's version includes in-frame clones alone and lacks a portion of them. The sample holds around 90,000 clones, 90% to 95% seen once. The material sequenced was T cells isolated from PBMCs. The receptors shown here come from a human donor in good health.

The chain combines TRBV2 with TRBJ1-1; 9 positions agree with TRBD1. The CDR3 has 14 residues. With V trimmed by 6 bases and J by 5 bases, 7 bases remained unmatched. The germline V gene has CDR1 SNHLY and CDR2 FYNNEI. The CDR3 nucleotides read TGTGCCAGCAGATCTACCGGGACAGGGACTGAAGCTTTCTTT. Residues: CASRSTGTGTEAFF.

The chain has TRBV5-4 and TRBJ2-7, with 9 bases lining up with TRBD1. This CDR3 is 15 amino acids long. V was pared by 0 bases and J by 4 bases, with 5 bases of the junction left unmatched. Germline-derived CDR1 and CDR2 are SGHNT and YYREEE (reference sequence). CDR3 loop: CASSLEDRGQYEQYF. The CDR3 DNA reads TGTGCCAGCAGCTTGGAGGACAGGGGACAGTACGAGCAGTACTTC.